Below, 26 T cell receptor beta chains from the same sample are listed, as sequenced in a study of shared clonotypes between healthy human individuals (dated by TCRdb to the early 2020s). For the CD8 naive samples, CD45RO-negative cells were positively selected for CCR7, yielding a CD45RA+CCR7+ population from which TemRA cells were excluded. The method behind the library was the immunoSEQ multiplex PCR assay. TCRdb stores this immuneACCESS table with in-frame sequences only. Part of the clones is absent; in the studies checked, under half of the shortfall reflects unresolved V genes, and no reason is known for the rest. Within this sample are more than 2 million clones, with 93% of them counted one time only. The ten largest clones capture more than 1.5% of the sample. The sequenced material came from naive CD8+ T cells from PBMCs. Interpreted using the paper, the cell subset or site label stands for: CD45RA+CCR7+. All receptors come from a man between 18 and 35 years old in good health. Some clones in this sample may be carry-over from other donors' samples.

The rearrangement links TRBV27 to TRBJ2-2, with D possibly being TRBD2 (7 bases). The CDR3 loop spans 16 amino acids. Germline lookup yields CDR1 MNHEY and CDR2 SMNVEV (reference sequence). The V end lost 3 bases, the J end lost 2 bases, and 13 bases lay between the germline ends. Here the CDR3 reads CASSFSRGGNTGELFF. CDR3 in DNA: TGTGCCAGCAGTTTCTCCCGCGGGGGCAACACCGGGGAGCTGTTTTTT.

The CDR3 DNA reads TGTGCCAGCAGTGGTTCTTCGGTAACAGGACGAATTAACTATGGCTACACCTTC. Its protein is CASSGSSVTGRINYGYTF. J is TRBJ1-2 and V is TRBV6-1; D perhaps matches TRBD1 (5 bases). This CDR3 contains 18 residues. V was shortened by 4 bases and J by 1 base, with 22 bases between the two germline ends. The V gene's germline CDR1 is MNHNS and CDR2 SASEGT.

This chain joins TRBV11-2 and TRBJ2-5, with TRBD2 matching over 7 bases. The V segment lost 5 bases and the J segment 5 bases; nucleotides outside the gene matches: 8. Germline assignment: CDR1 SGHAT and CDR2 FQNNGV. This CDR3 spans 14 amino acids. DNA of the CDR3: TGTGCCAGCAGCCTAGGAGTCGGGGGGGAGACCCAGTACTTC. It translates to CASSLGVGGETQYF.

In DNA form, the CDR3 reads TGTGCCAGCAGCCCAGGGGGGGCGAGCTACAATGAGCAGTTCTTC. Its protein is CASSPGGASYNEQFF. This sequence joins TRBV9 and TRBJ2-1, with D perhaps assigned TRBD1 or TRBD2 (7 bases each). Deletions cut 4 bases from V and 3 bases from J, with 14 bases between. The V gene's germline CDR1 is SGDLS and CDR2 YYNGEE. The length of the CDR3 is 15 residues.

Regarding this clone: Other DNA sequences in the sample encode the same CDR3. The rearrangement uses TRBV19 and TRBJ2-1; 8 bases line up with TRBD2. V lost 5 bases to trimming and J lost 9 bases; unmatched junction nucleotides: 6. CDR3 length equals 13 residues. Germline CDR1 and CDR2: LNHDA and SQIVND (reference sequence). CDR3 loop: CASSDRGGGEQFF. The CDR3 nucleotides are TGTGCCAGTAGTGACCGGGGGGGCGGTGAGCAGTTCTTC.

The genes are TRBV7-9 and TRBJ1-2; possibly TRBD1 for D (6 bases). CDR1 SEHNR and CDR2 FQNEAQ come from the germline V gene (reference sequence). The CDR3 runs 14 residues. The V and J ends lost 0 bases and 5 bases respectively, with 10 bases between them. The CDR3, as DNA: TGTGCCAGCAGCTTAGCGGGGGCGGCTTATGGCTACACCTTC. The encoded protein is CASSLAGAAYGYTF.

The chain's CDR3 is CASKQGKVGEQYF. Here the CDR3 DNA reads TGTGCCAGCAAACAGGGAAAGGTGGGGGAGCAGTACTTC. The chain combines TRBV19 with TRBJ2-7, with D possibly being TRBD1 (6 bases). The germline CDR1 and CDR2 sequences are LNHDA and SQIVND (reference sequence). The CDR3 is 13 residues long. V lost 9 bases and J lost 7, with 19 bases in between.

This clone was observed a single time. The chain uses TRBV25-1 and TRBJ2-1; 8 nucleotides align to TRBD2. J was trimmed by 9 bases and V by 6 bases; bases with no gene match: 4. Germline CDR1 and CDR2: MGHDK and SYGVNS. This CDR3 region has 12 residues. The CDR3 region is CASRNSGSEQFF. CDR3 nucleotides: TGTGCCAGCAGGAACAGCGGGAGTGAGCAGTTCTTC.

The chain combines TRBV7-6 with TRBJ1-5; no clear D gene. The CDR3 is made up of 9 amino acids. V dropped 7 bases and J dropped 9 bases, with 4 bases sitting between them. Germline CDR1 is SGHVS and CDR2 is FNYEAQ. CDR3 in DNA: TGTGCCAGCACTGGGCCCCAGCATTTT. Its protein is CASTGPQHF.

The chain employs TRBV28 and TRBJ1-1; D not certain. The germline gives CDR1 MDHEN, CDR2 SYDVKM. CDR3 size: 14 residues. V was clipped by 6 bases and J by 0 bases, with 11 bases between them. The CDR3 DNA sequence: TGTGCCAGCAGAAAGGAACCGGTGAACACTGAAGCTTTCTTT. Amino acids: CASRKEPVNTEAFF.

This chain joins TRBV28 and TRBJ2-7; D perhaps matches TRBD1 (6 bases). The germline V gene encodes CDR1 MDHEN and CDR2 SYDVKM. V gave up 8 bases and J gave up 9 bases, with 23 bases separating them. This CDR3 spans 14 amino acids. The CDR3 loop reads CASSLRGYLMWQYF. The CDR3 coding sequence is TGTGCCAGCTCTCTGAGGGGGTATCTGATGTGGCAGTACTTC.

This clone came up once. The CDR3 loop is CASSSPRGRYEQYF. The DNA of the CDR3 is TGTGCCAGCAGTTCACCCCGCGGGAGATACGAGCAGTACTTC. The chain carries TRBV28 and TRBJ2-7, with TRBD2 identical over 7 bases. Germline trimming cut 4 bases from V and 4 bases from J; bases unmatched to any gene: 7. This CDR3 is built from 14 residues. Germline CDR1 MDHEN, CDR2 SYDVKM.

The V gene is TRBV6-5, the J gene TRBJ2-1, with a tentative D call TRBD1 (5 bases). CDR1 and CDR2 from the germline V gene are MNHEY and SVGAGI. The CDR3 sequence is 15 residues long. V shed 2 bases and J shed 8 bases, with 16 bases lying between them. The CDR3 reads CASSYNAGHAYEQFF. The CDR3 coding sequence is TGTGCCAGCAGTTACAATGCTGGACACGCCTATGAGCAGTTCTTC.

The chain uses TRBV30 and TRBJ2-2; tentatively, D is TRBD1 (6 bases). Trimming took off 2 bases at V and 7 bases at J, with 8 bases between the two ends. Germline values: CDR1 GTSNPN, CDR2 SVGIG (reference sequence). The CDR3 consists of 12 residues. CDR3 in DNA: TGTGCCTGGAGTCAGGGGTTCGGGGAGCTGTTTTTT. This codes for CAWSQGFGELFF.

To note about this clone: Other DNA sequences of this sample code for an identical CDR3. DNA for the CDR3: TGTGCCAGCAGTTCCACTAGCTACAATGAGCAGTTCTTC. Its protein product is CASSSTSYNEQFF. This chain uses TRBV27 with TRBJ2-1; tentatively, D is TRBD2 (5 bases). Germline V lookup: CDR1 MNHEY, CDR2 SMNVEV (reference sequence). Between the trimmed V and J ends, which lost 4 bases and 3 bases, there was a span of 7 bases. This CDR3 has 13 amino acids.

The chain has TRBV28 and TRBJ2-7; tentatively, D is TRBD1 or TRBD2 (5 bases each). CDR1 is MDHEN, CDR2 SYDVKM, per germline. Trimming took off 1 base at V and 5 bases at J, with 9 bases between the two ends. The CDR3 sequence is 13 residues long. DNA of the CDR3: TGTGCCAGCAGTTTATTCAGGGACGACGAGCAGTACTTC. Its protein is CASSLFRDDEQYF.

The chain combines TRBV27 with TRBJ1-4; D might be TRBD1 (5 bases). V was shortened by 5 bases and J by 7 bases, with 17 bases between the two germline ends. The CDR3 extends over 15 amino acids. Germline lookup yields CDR1 MNHEY and CDR2 SMNVEV (reference sequence). The CDR3 region has the DNA TGTGCCAGCAGTCCCCGCTCGAGGGGCGGTGAAAAACTGTTTTTT. Translating gives CASSPRSRGGEKLFF.

The chain employs TRBV2 and TRBJ1-2; TRBD1 is a possible D gene (5 bases). Germline V CDR1 and CDR2: SNHLY, FYNNEI. V gave up 2 bases and J gave up 2 bases, with 9 bases separating them. This CDR3 contains 14 residues. DNA of the CDR3: TGTGCCAGCAGTGAACGGGGCTTGAACTATGGCTACACCTTC. Protein product: CASSERGLNYGYTF.

The chain carries TRBV2 and TRBJ2-1; no clear D. The germline gives CDR1 SNHLY, CDR2 FYNNEI. The V gene lost 7 bases and the J gene lost 15 bases, with 25 bases spanning the gap. The CDR3 is 14 amino acids. CDR3: CASTRFDGSWGAFF. DNA for the CDR3: TGTGCCAGCACCCGATTTGACGGTTCTTGGGGTGCGTTCTTC.

This chain joins TRBV19 and TRBJ2-2, with D uncertain. CDR1 LNHDA and CDR2 SQIVND come from the germline V gene (reference sequence). Trimming took off 2 bases at V and 8 bases at J, with 9 bases between the two ends. The CDR3 consists of 13 residues. CDR3 loop: CASSIIRRGELFF. The CDR3 nucleotides read TGTGCCAGTAGTATAATCAGACGAGGGGAGCTGTTTTTT.

The chain couples TRBV29-1 to TRBJ2-6; no clear D gene. The CDR3 loop spans 18 amino acids. Germline CDR1 and CDR2: SQVTM and ANQGSEA. The ends were cut back, 2 bases at V and 1 base at J, with 18 bases in the middle. DNA of the CDR3: TGCAGCGTTGAAATCTTTGGCGGCCTGACTTCTGGGGCCAACGTCCTGACTTTC. It yields the protein CSVEIFGGLTSGANVLTF. The entire variable domain, with the rest obtained from reference TRBV29-1 and TRBJ2-6, is as follows: SAVISQKPSRDICQRGTSLTIQCQVDSQVTMMFWYRQQPGQSLTLIATANQGSEATYESGFVIDKFPISRPNLTFSTLTVSNMSPEDSSIYLCSVEIFGGLTSGANVLTFGAGSRLTVL.

V usage is TRBV11-2 and J usage is TRBJ2-7; D remains unclear. The CDR3 is 13 amino acids. Deletions cut 4 bases from V and 3 bases from J, with 10 bases between. The germline V gene has CDR1 SGHAT and CDR2 FQNNGV. CDR3 coding DNA: TGTGCCAGCAGCTATACTGCAGGCTACGAGCAGTACTTC. Translated: CASSYTAGYEQYF.

This chain's CDR3 is CASSQFPGPNQPQHF. The CDR3 DNA is TGCGCCAGCAGCCAATTCCCGGGACCTAATCAGCCCCAGCATTTT. The V call is TRBV4-3, the J call TRBJ1-5; the D gene is possibly TRBD1 (5 bases). Deletions cut 2 bases from V and 4 bases from J, with 12 bases between. This CDR3 has 15 residues. Germline V gene lookup returns CDR1 LGHNA and CDR2 YSLEER.

This chain uses TRBV15 with TRBJ2-3; D remains ambiguous. The CDR3 runs 17 residues. Germline V gene lookup returns CDR1 LNHNV and CDR2 YYDKDF (reference sequence). Deletions cut 0 bases from V and 0 bases from J, with 13 bases between. CDR3 nucleotides: TGTGCCACCAGCAGAGAAAGGAGCCTCTATAGCACAGATACGCAGTATTTT. It encodes CATSRERSLYSTDTQYF.

The chain recombines TRBV4-1 with TRBJ2-1; weak D call: TRBD2 (5 bases). V lost 5 bases to trimming and J lost 10 bases, with 9 bases between them. Looked up from germline, CDR1 is MGHRA and CDR2 is YSYEKL. This CDR3 comprises 11 residues. The CDR3 loop is CASSGSVEQFF. Written as DNA, the CDR3 is TGCGCCAGCAGCGGTAGCGTAGAGCAGTTCTTC.

The V gene is TRBV6-5, the J gene TRBJ2-7, with D tentatively TRBD1 or TRBD2 (6 bases each). V lost 6 bases and J 9 bases, leaving 21 bases between the germline ends. The CDR3 runs to 14 residues. The V gene's germline CDR1 is MNHEY and CDR2 SVGAGI. In nucleotides, the CDR3 is TGTGCCAGCAGCCCCGGGGGACTCCAAGGGGGGCAGTACTTC. It is translated as CASSPGGLQGGQYF.